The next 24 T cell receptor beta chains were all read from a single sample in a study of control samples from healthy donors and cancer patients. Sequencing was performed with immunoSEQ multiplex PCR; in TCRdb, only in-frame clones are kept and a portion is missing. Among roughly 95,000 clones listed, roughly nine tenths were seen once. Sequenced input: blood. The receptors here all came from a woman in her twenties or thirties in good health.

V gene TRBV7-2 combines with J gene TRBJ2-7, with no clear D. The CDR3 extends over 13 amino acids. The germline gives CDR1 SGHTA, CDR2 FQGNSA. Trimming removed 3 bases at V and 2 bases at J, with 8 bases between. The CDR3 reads CASSFSYTYEQYF. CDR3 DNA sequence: TGTGCCAGCAGCTTCTCTTACACCTACGAGCAGTACTTC.

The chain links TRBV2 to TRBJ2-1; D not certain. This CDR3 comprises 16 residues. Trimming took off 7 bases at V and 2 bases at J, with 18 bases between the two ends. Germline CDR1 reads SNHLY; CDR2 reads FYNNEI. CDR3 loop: CASTLRPPSAYNEQFF. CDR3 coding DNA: TGTGCCAGCACCCTTCGACCTCCCTCGGCCTACAATGAGCAGTTCTTC.

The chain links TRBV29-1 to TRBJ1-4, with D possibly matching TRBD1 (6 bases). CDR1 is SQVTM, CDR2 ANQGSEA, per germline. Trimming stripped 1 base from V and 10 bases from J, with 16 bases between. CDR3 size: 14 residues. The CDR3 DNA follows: TGCAGCGTTGAAGGAGTGGCGGGGGCCCGAAAACTGTTTTTT. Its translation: CSVEGVAGARKLFF.

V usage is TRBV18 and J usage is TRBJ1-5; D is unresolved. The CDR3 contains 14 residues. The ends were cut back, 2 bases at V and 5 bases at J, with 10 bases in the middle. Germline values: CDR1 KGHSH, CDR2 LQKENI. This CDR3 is CASSPFSADQPQHF. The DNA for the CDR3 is TGTGCCAGCTCACCATTTTCGGCTGATCAGCCCCAGCATTTT.

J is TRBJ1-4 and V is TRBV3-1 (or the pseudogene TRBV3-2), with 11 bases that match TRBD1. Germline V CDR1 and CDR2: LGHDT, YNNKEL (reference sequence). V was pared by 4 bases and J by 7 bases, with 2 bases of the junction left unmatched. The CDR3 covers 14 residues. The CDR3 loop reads CASSRTGGSEKLFF. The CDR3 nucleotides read TGTGCCAGCAGCCGGACAGGGGGCAGTGAAAAACTGTTTTTT.

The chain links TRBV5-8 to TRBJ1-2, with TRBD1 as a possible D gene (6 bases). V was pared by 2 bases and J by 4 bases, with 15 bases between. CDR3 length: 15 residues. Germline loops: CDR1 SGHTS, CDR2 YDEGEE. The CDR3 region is CASSFRTAGTYGYTF. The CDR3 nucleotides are TGTGCCAGCAGCTTTCGGACAGCGGGGACCTATGGCTACACCTTC.

CDR3 amino acids: CASRAALAGAHTGELFF. Written as DNA, the CDR3 is TGTGCCAGCAGGGCCGCACTAGCGGGGGCCCACACCGGGGAGCTGTTTTTT. The chain combines TRBV6-4 with TRBJ2-2, with 11 bases lining up with TRBD2. Looked up from germline, CDR1 is MRHNA and CDR2 is SNTAGT. After removal of 6 bases from V and 3 bases from J, the junction contained 9 bases not matched to a gene. The CDR3 extends over 17 amino acids.

The CDR3 DNA reads as TGTGCCATCAGTGAGAATGCCCCGGTAACCATATATTTT. As protein: CAISENAPVTIYF. This chain uses TRBV10-3 with TRBJ1-3; D gene unclear. This CDR3 region has 13 residues. V lost 2 bases, J lost 10 bases, and 12 bases lay in between. Germline V gene lookup returns CDR1 ENHRY and CDR2 SYGVKD.

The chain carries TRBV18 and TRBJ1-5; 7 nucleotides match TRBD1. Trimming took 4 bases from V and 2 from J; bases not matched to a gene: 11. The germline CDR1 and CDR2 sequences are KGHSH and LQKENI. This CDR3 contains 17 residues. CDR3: CASSRDRVRIGNQPQHF. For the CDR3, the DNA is TGTGCCAGCTCACGTGACAGGGTGAGGATTGGCAATCAGCCCCAGCATTTT.

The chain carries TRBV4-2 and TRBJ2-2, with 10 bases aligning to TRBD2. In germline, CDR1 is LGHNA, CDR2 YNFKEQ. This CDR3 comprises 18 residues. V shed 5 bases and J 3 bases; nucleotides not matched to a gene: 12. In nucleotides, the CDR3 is TGTGCCAGCAGCGGGGCTAGCGGGGGACTATTGGACACCGGGGAGCTGTTTTTT. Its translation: CASSGASGGLLDTGELFF.

CDR3 bases: TGCGCCAGCAGTGAGAAGCCGGACACTGAAGCTTTCTTT. Protein product: CASSEKPDTEAFF. V is TRBV10-1 and J is TRBJ1-1; D gene ambiguous. Trimming left V 2 bases short and J 3 bases short, with 7 bases between. The CDR3 spans 13 residues. The germline V gene encodes CDR1 WNHNN and CDR2 SYGVQD (reference sequence).

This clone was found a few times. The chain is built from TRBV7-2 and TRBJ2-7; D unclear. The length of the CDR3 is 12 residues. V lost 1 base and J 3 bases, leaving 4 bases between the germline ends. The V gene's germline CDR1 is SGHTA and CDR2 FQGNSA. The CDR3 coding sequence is TGTGCCAGCAGCTTAGTGCTCTACGAGCAGTACTTC. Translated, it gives CASSLVLYEQYF.

CDR3 sequence reads: CARAKGQEGVPGEQYF. DNA for the CDR3: TGTGCCAGGGCTAAGGGACAGGAGGGAGTTCCGGGCGAGCAGTACTTC. The V call is TRBV19, the J call TRBJ2-7, with 8 bases matching TRBD1. The V gene's germline CDR1 is LNHDA and CDR2 SQIVND (reference sequence). V was pared by 9 bases and J by 6 bases, with 19 bases of the junction left unmatched. This CDR3 has 16 residues.

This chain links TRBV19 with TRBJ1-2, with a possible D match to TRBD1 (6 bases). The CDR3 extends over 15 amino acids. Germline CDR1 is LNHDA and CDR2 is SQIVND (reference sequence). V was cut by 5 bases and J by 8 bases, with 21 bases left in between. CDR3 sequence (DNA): TGTGCCAGTAGTGATAAGACAGGACAAAAGGGGGGCTACACCTTC. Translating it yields CASSDKTGQKGGYTF.

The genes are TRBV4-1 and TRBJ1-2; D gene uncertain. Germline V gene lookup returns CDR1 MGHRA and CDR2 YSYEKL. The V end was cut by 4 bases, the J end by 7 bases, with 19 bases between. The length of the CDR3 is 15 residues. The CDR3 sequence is CASSPPDQDLRGYTF. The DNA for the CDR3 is TGCGCCAGCAGCCCCCCAGACCAGGACCTACGTGGCTACACCTTC.

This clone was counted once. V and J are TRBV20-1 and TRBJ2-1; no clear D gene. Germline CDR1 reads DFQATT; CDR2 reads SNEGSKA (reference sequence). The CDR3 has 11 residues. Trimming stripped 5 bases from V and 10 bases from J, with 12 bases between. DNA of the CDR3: TGCAGTGCTTTGCTCGGGCCCGAGCAGTTCTTC. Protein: CSALLGPEQFF.

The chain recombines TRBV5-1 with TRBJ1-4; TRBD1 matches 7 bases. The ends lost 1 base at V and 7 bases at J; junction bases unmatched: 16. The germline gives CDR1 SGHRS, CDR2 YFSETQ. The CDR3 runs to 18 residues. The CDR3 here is CASSLIGWSPRDSEKLFF. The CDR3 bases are TGCGCCAGCAGCTTGATAGGTTGGAGTCCTCGGGACAGTGAAAAACTGTTTTTT.

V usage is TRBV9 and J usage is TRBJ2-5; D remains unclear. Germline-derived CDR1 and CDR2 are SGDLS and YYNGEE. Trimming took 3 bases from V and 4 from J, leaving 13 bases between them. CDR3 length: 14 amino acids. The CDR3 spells CASSAGHNGETQYF. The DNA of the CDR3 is TGTGCCAGCAGCGCGGGCCACAACGGAGAGACCCAGTACTTC. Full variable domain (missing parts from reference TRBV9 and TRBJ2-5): DSGVTQTPKHLITATGQRVTLRCSPRSGDLSVYWYQQSLDQGLQFLIQYYNGEERAKGNILERFSAQQFPDLHSELNLSSLELGDSALYFCASSAGHNGETQYFGPGTRLLVL.

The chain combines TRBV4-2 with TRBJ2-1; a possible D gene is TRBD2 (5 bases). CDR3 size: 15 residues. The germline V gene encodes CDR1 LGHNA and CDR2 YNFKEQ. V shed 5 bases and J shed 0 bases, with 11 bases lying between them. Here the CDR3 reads CASSVDWSSYNEQFF. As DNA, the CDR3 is TGTGCCAGCAGCGTGGACTGGAGCTCCTACAATGAGCAGTTCTTC.

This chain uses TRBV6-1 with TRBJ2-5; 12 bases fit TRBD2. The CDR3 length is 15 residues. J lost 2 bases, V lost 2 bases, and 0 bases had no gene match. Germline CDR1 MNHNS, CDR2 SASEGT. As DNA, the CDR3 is TGTGCCAGCAGTGAACTAGCGGGGGGGCAAGAGACCCAGTACTTC. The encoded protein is CASSELAGGQETQYF.

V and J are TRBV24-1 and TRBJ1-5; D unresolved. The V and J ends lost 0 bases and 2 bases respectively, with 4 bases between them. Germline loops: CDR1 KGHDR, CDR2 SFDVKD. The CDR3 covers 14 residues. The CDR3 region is CATSDLSGNQPQHF. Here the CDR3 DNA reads TGTGCCACCAGTGATTTGAGTGGCAATCAGCCCCAGCATTTT.

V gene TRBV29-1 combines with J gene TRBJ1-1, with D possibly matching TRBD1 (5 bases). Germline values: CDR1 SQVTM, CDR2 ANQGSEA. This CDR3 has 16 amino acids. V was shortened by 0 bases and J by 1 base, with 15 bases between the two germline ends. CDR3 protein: CSVEERIGDGNTEAFF. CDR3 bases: TGCAGCGTTGAAGAGAGAATTGGGGACGGGAACACTGAAGCTTTCTTT.

CDR3 amino acids: CASSLASGVNNYGYTF. DNA for the CDR3: TGTGCCAGCAGCTTAGCCTCGGGGGTGAATAACTATGGCTACACCTTC. The rearrangement links TRBV11-2 to TRBJ1-2, with D possibly TRBD1 on 5 matching bases. CDR3 size: 16 residues. Germline values: CDR1 SGHAT, CDR2 FQNNGV. The germline V and J ends were trimmed by 1 base and 1 base, with 13 bases remaining between them.

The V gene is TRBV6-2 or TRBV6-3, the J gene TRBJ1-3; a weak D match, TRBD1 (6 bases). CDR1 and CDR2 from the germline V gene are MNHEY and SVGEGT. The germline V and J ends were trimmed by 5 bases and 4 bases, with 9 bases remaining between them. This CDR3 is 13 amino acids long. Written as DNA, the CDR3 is TGTGCCAGCAGTACGGACAGAGGAAACACCATATATTTT. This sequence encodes CASSTDRGNTIYF.